This entry lists 31 T cell receptor beta chains sequenced from one sample in a study of T-cell reconstitution after alpha-beta-depleted transplantation in children. Unique molecular identifiers tagged the TCRbeta library. Each CDR3 protein gets one entry after TCRdb re-called the PCR reads with MiXCR. This table holds about 510,000 distinct CDR3 sequences, about an eighth found once. Sequences were derived from PBMCs, mostly from graft donor cells, sampled 180 days after TCRalphabeta/CD19-depleted stem cell transplant. These receptors came from a female patient aged 2-10 years who had a stem cell transplant for aplastic anemia, so the T cells may come from the graft donor.

The chain is built from TRBV12-3 or TRBV12-4 and TRBJ2-1; TRBD2 matches at 10 bases. The CDR3 extends over 15 amino acids. V dropped 1 base and J dropped 10; count of bases not matched to a gene: 7. CDR3 residues: CASSLGSSGGKEQFF. The CDR3 coding sequence is TGTGCCAGCAGTTTAGGGTCTAGCGGGGGAAAAGAGCAGTTCTTC.

Ten or more counts support this clonotype. The chain carries TRBV5-1 and TRBJ2-5; 14 nucleotides line up with TRBD2. Trimming took 3 bases from V and 4 from J; bases not matched to a gene: 5. The germline V gene has CDR1 SGHRS and CDR2 YFSETQ. The length of the CDR3 is 16 residues. The CDR3 loop reads CASSSSGTSGRETQYF. The CDR3 region has the DNA TGCGCCAGCAGCTCCTCGGGGACTAGCGGGAGAGAGACCCAGTACTTC.

This clonotype was observed a handful of times. The rearrangement joins TRBV7-3 to TRBJ2-3, with D perhaps matching TRBD2 (5 bases). Per the germline V gene, CDR1 is SGHTA and CDR2 is FQGTGA. This CDR3 has 13 amino acids. Between the trimmed V and J ends, which lost 4 bases and 5 bases, there was a span of 10 bases. The CDR3 reads CASSSEREDTQYF. Written as DNA, the CDR3 is TGTGCCAGCAGCTCAGAACGGGAAGATACGCAGTATTTT.

This clonotype was found many times. The V call is TRBV7-2, the J call TRBJ1-5; unclear D gene. With 1 base removed from V and 0 bases from J, the gap between germline ends came to 4 bases. This CDR3 contains 14 residues. CDR1 is SGHTA and CDR2 is FQGNSA in the germline V gene. CDR3 sequence reads: CASSLGRSNQPQHF. CDR3 DNA sequence: TGTGCCAGCAGCTTAGGTCGTAGCAATCAGCCCCAGCATTTT.

Only a few counts were recorded for this clonotype. The chain uses TRBV29-1 and TRBJ2-1; 13 nucleotides agree with TRBD2. After removal of 3 bases from V and 4 bases from J, the junction contained 6 bases not matched to a gene. CDR3 length equals 16 residues. The germline CDR1 and CDR2 sequences are SQVTM and ANQGSEA. The CDR3 is CSVDAWTSGSYNEQFF. CDR3 nucleotides: TGCAGCGTTGACGCCTGGACTAGCGGGAGTTACAATGAGCAGTTCTTC.

CDR3 coding DNA: TGTGCCATCAGCCCCGCGGAGGTAGCGGGAGGAGTACGGGTTGAGCAGTACTTC. It is translated as CAISPAEVAGGVRVEQYF. V gene TRBV10-3 combines with J gene TRBJ2-7, with TRBD2 matching over 10 bases. The CDR3 is made up of 18 amino acids. V gave up 6 bases and J gave up 7 bases; unmatched junction bases: 21. Germline V gene sequence: CDR1 ENHRY, CDR2 SYGVKD.

This clonotype was counted between two and nine times. This rearrangement joins TRBV10-3 to TRBJ2-7; TRBD1 is a possible D gene (6 bases). CDR1 and CDR2 (germline): ENHRY, SYGVKD. V shed 0 bases and J shed 2 bases, with 14 bases lying between them. CDR3 length: 16 residues. CDR3 nucleotide sequence: TGTGCCATCAGTGAGTCTGTGACAGGACAGACCTACGAGCAGTACTTC. As protein: CAISESVTGQTYEQYF.

This clonotype was picked up a small number of times. This sequence joins TRBV20-1 and TRBJ2-4; TRBD2 matches 10 bases. V lost 5 bases to trimming and J lost 1 base; unmatched junction nucleotides: 11. This CDR3 is built from 17 residues. Per the germline V gene, CDR1 is DFQATT and CDR2 is SNEGSKA (reference sequence). This chain's CDR3 is CSAHGLAENLAKNIQYF. CDR3 nucleotides: TGCAGTGCTCATGGACTAGCGGAAAACCTGGCCAAAAACATTCAGTACTTC.

This clonotype was seen a handful of times. The chain couples TRBV28 to TRBJ2-2; maybe TRBD2 (5 bases). This CDR3 contains 15 residues. Trimming cost V 2 bases and J 4 bases, with 11 bases left between them. Germline CDR1 MDHEN, CDR2 SYDVKM. CDR3 in DNA: TGTGCCAGCAGTTTAATCAGCGGCGGCACCGGGGAGCTGTTTTTT. This translates into CASSLISGGTGELFF.

This clonotype was detected only a few times. The chain links TRBV29-1 to TRBJ1-5; 7 bases map to TRBD1. Germline V gives CDR1 SQVTM, CDR2 ANQGSEA. This CDR3 spans 16 amino acids. The ends lost 7 bases at V and 2 bases at J; junction bases unmatched: 14. CDR3 region: CSATSTGANGNQPQHF. CDR3 nucleotides: TGCAGCGCCACGAGTACAGGGGCCAATGGCAATCAGCCCCAGCATTTT.

The chain carries TRBV28 and TRBJ2-1, with D perhaps TRBD1 (5 bases). Trimming cost V 6 bases and J 2 bases, with 14 bases left between them. Germline loops: CDR1 MDHEN, CDR2 SYDVKM. This CDR3 is built from 15 residues. CDR3 region: CASSDGGATYNEQFF. CDR3 bases: TGTGCCAGCAGCGACGGTGGGGCCACCTACAATGAGCAGTTCTTC.

This clonotype was seen a single time. This chain joins TRBV18 and TRBJ2-3; D gene uncertain. V lost 5 bases to trimming and J lost 3 bases, with 6 bases between them. Germline CDR1 reads KGHSH; CDR2 reads LQKENI. This CDR3 region has 12 residues. CDR3 protein: CASSAQTDTQYF. CDR3 coding DNA: TGTGCCAGCTCAGCCCAGACAGATACGCAGTATTTT. The whole variable domain, filled in from reference TRBV18 and TRBJ2-3, reads NAGVMQNPRHLVRRRGQEARLRCSPMKGHSHVYWYRQLPEEGLKFMVYLQKENIIDESGMPKERFSAEFPKEGPSILRIQQVVRGDSAAYFCASSAQTDTQYFGPGTRLTVL.

This rearrangement joins TRBV12-3 or TRBV12-4 to TRBJ2-2; the match to TRBD1 covers 7 bases. This CDR3 has 15 residues. J was trimmed by 0 bases and V by 5 bases; bases with no gene match: 3. The CDR3 DNA is TGTGCCAGCAGTCCGGGACAGTCGAACACCGGGGAGCTGTTTTTT. Its translation is CASSPGQSNTGELFF.

This clonotype was picked up a small number of times. The J gene is TRBJ2-5, the V gene TRBV28; 11 bases are shared with TRBD2. Per germline, CDR1 MDHEN and CDR2 SYDVKM. The CDR3 consists of 17 residues. With 5 bases clipped from V and 6 bases from J, the junction kept 14 bases outside the gene matches. The CDR3 DNA reads as TGTGCCAGCAGTCTGAGGTTACTAGCGGGAGTGAGGAAGACCCAGTACTTC. As protein: CASSLRLLAGVRKTQYF.

This chain links TRBV5-1 with TRBJ1-1; possible D gene TRBD1, 5 bases. V shed 7 bases and J shed 10 bases, with 14 bases lying between them. The CDR3 is 11 amino acids. CDR1 is SGHRS and CDR2 is YFSETQ in the germline V gene. The CDR3 region is CASPKGVPAFF. Written as DNA, the CDR3 is TGCGCCAGCCCAAAAGGGGTGCCAGCTTTCTTT.

The V and J genes are TRBV11-2 and TRBJ2-7, with unresolved D. The CDR3 has 16 amino acids. V was trimmed by 6 bases and J by 3 bases, leaving 21 bases between them. Germline V gene sequence: CDR1 SGHAT, CDR2 FQNNGV. Here the CDR3 DNA reads TGTGCCAGCAGTATCTCGTTCTCACCGAGTCTCTACGAGCAGTACTTC. Its protein is CASSISFSPSLYEQYF.

V gene TRBV2 combines with J gene TRBJ2-7; D possibly uses TRBD1 or TRBD2 (5 bases each). The CDR3 contains 13 residues. From germline, CDR1 is SNHLY and CDR2 FYNNEI. V shed 2 bases and J shed 7 bases, with 12 bases lying between them. CDR3 DNA: TGTGCCAGCAGTGAAAGGGGTGAGGGAGAGCAGTACGTC. Amino acids: CASSERGEGEQYV.

This clonotype was counted only a few times. The chain combines TRBV7-2 with TRBJ2-3, with 7 bases identical to TRBD2. This CDR3 comprises 15 residues. The germline CDR1 and CDR2 sequences are SGHTA and FQGNSA. Trimming removed 5 bases from V and 1 base from J; junction bases left unmatched: 6. CDR3 residues: CASSDEGRGTDTQYF. The DNA of the CDR3 is TGTGCCAGCAGCGACGAAGGGAGGGGCACAGATACGCAGTATTTT. Based on the CDR3 plus reference TRBV7-2 and TRBJ2-3, the full variable domain is GAGVSQSPSNKVTEKGKDVELRCDPISGHTALYWYRQSLGQGLEFLIYFQGNSAPDKSGLPSDRFSAERTGGSVSTLTIQRTQQEDSAVYLCASSDEGRGTDTQYFGPGTRLTVL.

This clonotype was recorded at least ten times. V is TRBV7-9 and J is TRBJ2-7; 8 bases map to TRBD2. V was pared by 7 bases and J by 3 bases, with 5 bases of the junction left unmatched. The germline V gene encodes CDR1 SEHNR and CDR2 FQNEAQ (reference sequence). The CDR3 extends over 13 amino acids. The CDR3 region has the DNA TGTGCCAGCAACCTCGGGAGGGACTACGAGCAGTACTTC. Its protein product is CASNLGRDYEQYF. The whole variable domain, filled in from reference TRBV7-9 and TRBJ2-7, reads DTGVSQNPRHKITKRGQNVTFRCDPISEHNRLYWYRQTLGQGPEFLTYFQNEAQLEKSRLLSDRFSAERPKGSFSTLEIQRTEQGDSAMYLCASNLGRDYEQYFGPGTRLTVT.

This clonotype was observed a handful of times. The chain recombines TRBV7-2 with TRBJ1-1; 7 bases line up with TRBD1. Germline V CDR1 and CDR2: SGHTA, FQGNSA. The V segment lost 5 bases and the J segment 11 bases; nucleotides outside the gene matches: 14. CDR3 length: 14 amino acids. CDR3 sequence: CASSPSPGGYVAFF. In DNA form, the CDR3 reads TGTGCCAGCAGCCCATCACCAGGGGGGTATGTGGCTTTCTTT.

This clonotype has more than one count but fewer than ten. The genes are TRBV7-2 and TRBJ2-2; D might be TRBD2 (6 bases). CDR1 and CDR2 from the germline V gene are SGHTA and FQGNSA. The CDR3 sequence is 16 residues long. The V gene lost 5 bases and the J gene lost 7 bases, with 20 bases spanning the gap. The CDR3 is CASSLVLSGPGGELFF. The CDR3 DNA reads as TGTGCCAGCAGCCTCGTCCTTAGCGGACCTGGCGGGGAGCTGTTTTTT.

The chain has TRBV2 and TRBJ1-5; D is ambiguous. The CDR3 consists of 13 residues. With 3 bases removed from V and 11 bases from J, the gap between germline ends came to 14 bases. CDR1 SNHLY and CDR2 FYNNEI come from the germline V gene. For the CDR3, the DNA is TGTGCCAGCAGTGACAGGCTATTGACCACCCAGCATTTT. Its translation: CASSDRLLTTQHF.

V is TRBV7-9 and J is TRBJ2-5; TRBD1 might be the D (6 bases). Per germline, CDR1 SEHNR and CDR2 FQNEAQ (reference sequence). With 5 bases removed from V and 2 bases from J, the gap between germline ends came to 15 bases. The CDR3 extends over 15 amino acids. CDR3 coding DNA: TGTGCCAGCAGCCACAACAGGGATCTGCAAGAGACCCAGTACTTC. Protein: CASSHNRDLQETQYF. Full variable domain (missing parts from reference TRBV7-9 and TRBJ2-5): DTGVSQNPRHKITKRGQNVTFRCDPISEHNRLYWYRQTLGQGPEFLTYFQNEAQLEKSRLLSDRFSAERPKGSFSTLEIQRTEQGDSAMYLCASSHNRDLQETQYFGPGTRLLVL.

In the case of this clonotype: A much larger clonotype is one base distant, so this may be a read error. The DNA is omitted, as the CDR3 cannot be located on it reliably, and the CDR3 follows TCRdb's listing. This chain uses TRBV9 with TRBJ2-2. Germline assignment: CDR1 SGDLS and CDR2 YYNGEE. 16 amino acids form the CDR3, both terminal residues included. The CDR3 is CASSVGVGTNTGEPFF.

This clonotype was counted ten times or more. The gene calls are TRBV7-9 and TRBJ2-1; D is uncertain. This CDR3 comprises 14 residues. Between the trimmed V and J ends, which lost 2 bases and 5 bases, there was a span of 10 bases. Germline V gene data show CDR1 as SEHNR and CDR2 as FQNEAQ (reference sequence). This CDR3 is CASSLRAGHNEQFF. Here the CDR3 DNA reads TGTGCCAGCAGCTTAAGGGCTGGCCACAATGAGCAGTTCTTC. Full variable domain (rest looked up from reference TRBV7-9 and TRBJ2-1): DTGVSQNPRHKITKRGQNVTFRCDPISEHNRLYWYRQTLGQGPEFLTYFQNEAQLEKSRLLSDRFSAERPKGSFSTLEIQRTEQGDSAMYLCASSLRAGHNEQFFGPGTRLTVL.

A few counts support this clonotype. V and J are TRBV10-3 and TRBJ2-7, with 10 bases aligning to TRBD1. The CDR3 is 15 amino acids. Germline values: CDR1 ENHRY, CDR2 SYGVKD. V gave up 7 bases and J gave up 5 bases; unmatched junction bases: 11. The CDR3 here is CAINTPGQGFHEQYF. DNA of the CDR3: TGTGCCATCAATACCCCGGGACAGGGGTTCCACGAGCAGTACTTC.

This clonotype was recorded at least ten times. The V gene is TRBV28, the J gene TRBJ2-7; D gene ambiguous. Germline CDR1 and CDR2: MDHEN and SYDVKM. The CDR3 is 14 amino acids. The V gene lost 3 bases and the J gene lost 0 bases, with 9 bases spanning the gap. In nucleotides, the CDR3 is TGTGCCAGCAGTTTCGGTCGGACCTCCTACGAGCAGTACTTC. Protein product: CASSFGRTSYEQYF.

The table lists this clonotype with many counts. V usage is TRBV12-3 or TRBV12-4 and J usage is TRBJ1-1; no clear D gene. V dropped 5 bases and J dropped 4 bases, with 11 bases sitting between them. The CDR3 covers 13 residues. The CDR3 is CASSLGMGTEAFF. The CDR3 DNA reads as TGTGCCAGCAGTCTCGGCATGGGCACTGAAGCTTTCTTT.

This clonotype was counted a few times. It may be a read error: a sequence one base away is much more abundant. This chain joins TRBV27 and TRBJ2-1; 11 bases line up with TRBD2. Germline V gene lookup returns CDR1 MNHEY and CDR2 SMNVEV (reference sequence). After removal of 7 bases from V and 2 bases from J, the junction contained 4 bases not matched to a gene. There are 15 residues in the CDR3. CDR3 loop: CASTPGLAAYNEQFF. Here the CDR3 DNA reads TGTGCCAGCACCCCGGGACTAGCGGCCTACAATGAGCAGTTCTTC.

The gene calls are TRBV5-1 and TRBJ2-1, with TRBD2 identical over 7 bases. Trimming took 4 bases from V and 4 from J; bases not matched to a gene: 5. This CDR3 has 14 amino acids. Per germline, CDR1 SGHRS and CDR2 YFSETQ. The CDR3 reads CASSMASGYNEQFF. CDR3 in DNA: TGCGCCAGCAGCATGGCTAGCGGTTACAATGAGCAGTTCTTC.

This clonotype was recorded at least ten times. The chain links TRBV5-1 to TRBJ2-3; TRBD2 agrees at 12 bases. Germline loops: CDR1 SGHRS, CDR2 YFSETQ. This CDR3 is 16 amino acids long. The V gene end was trimmed by 0 bases and the J gene end by 3 bases; junction bases not matched to a gene: 2. CDR3 DNA sequence: TGCGCCAGCAGCTTGGCCGGACTAGCGGGAACAGATACGCAGTATTTT. This gives the protein CASSLAGLAGTDTQYF.